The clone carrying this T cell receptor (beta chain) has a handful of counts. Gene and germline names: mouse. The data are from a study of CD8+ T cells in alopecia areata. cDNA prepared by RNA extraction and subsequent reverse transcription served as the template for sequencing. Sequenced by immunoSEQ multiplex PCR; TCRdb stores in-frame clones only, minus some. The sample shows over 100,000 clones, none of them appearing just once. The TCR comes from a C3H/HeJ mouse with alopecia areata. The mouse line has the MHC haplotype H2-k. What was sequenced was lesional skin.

CDR3 sequence reads: CASSDNQGNYAEQFF. The DNA read from the CDR3 is TGTGCCAGCAGTGATAACCAGGGTAACTATGCT. This chain uses TRBV13-1 with TRBJ2-1; D is perhaps TRBD1 (5 bases). The observed sequence ends 4 residues before the CDR3 terminus, with the missing tail filled in from the germline J gene. V was shortened by 1 base and J by 0 bases, with 8 bases between the two germline ends. This CDR3 has 15 amino acids. Germline V lookup: CDR1 NSHNY, CDR2 SYGAGN.